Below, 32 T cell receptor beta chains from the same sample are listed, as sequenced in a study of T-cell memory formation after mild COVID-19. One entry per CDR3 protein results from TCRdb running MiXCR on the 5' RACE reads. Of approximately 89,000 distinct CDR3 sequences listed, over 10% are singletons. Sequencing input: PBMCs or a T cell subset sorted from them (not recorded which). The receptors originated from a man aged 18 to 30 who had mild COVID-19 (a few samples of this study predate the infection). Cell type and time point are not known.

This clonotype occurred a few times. CDR3 DNA sequence: TGCAGTGCTAGAGATGACATTAGCAATCAGCCCCAGCATTTT. It yields the protein CSARDDISNQPQHF. This rearrangement joins TRBV20-1 to TRBJ1-5; D is ambiguous. CDR1 and CDR2 from the germline V gene are DFQATT and SNEGSKA (reference sequence). Deletions cut 0 bases from V and 0 bases from J, with 6 bases between. The CDR3 is made up of 14 amino acids.

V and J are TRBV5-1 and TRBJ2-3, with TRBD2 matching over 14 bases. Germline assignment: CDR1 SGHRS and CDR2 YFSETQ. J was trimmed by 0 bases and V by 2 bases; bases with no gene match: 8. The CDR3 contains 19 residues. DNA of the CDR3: TGCGCCAGCAGCTTACGACGGACTAGCGGGGGGTCTAGCACAGATACGCAGTATTTT. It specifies CASSLRRTSGGSSTDTQYF.

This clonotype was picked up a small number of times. CDR3 sequence (DNA): TGTGCCAGTAAATACGGGACAGGGGGCTACGAGCAGTACTTC. It is translated as CASKYGTGGYEQYF. The chain couples TRBV27 to TRBJ2-7; 11 bases line up with TRBD1. The germline gives CDR1 MNHEY, CDR2 SMNVEV (reference sequence). After removal of 9 bases from V and 3 bases from J, the junction contained 7 bases not matched to a gene. This CDR3 is 14 amino acids long.

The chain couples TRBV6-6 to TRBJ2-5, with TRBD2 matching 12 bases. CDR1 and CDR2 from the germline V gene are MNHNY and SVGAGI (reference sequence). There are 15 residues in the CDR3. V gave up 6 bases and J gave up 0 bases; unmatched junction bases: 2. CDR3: CASRGLAGYQETQYF. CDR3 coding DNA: TGTGCCAGCAGAGGACTAGCGGGGTACCAAGAGACCCAGTACTTC.

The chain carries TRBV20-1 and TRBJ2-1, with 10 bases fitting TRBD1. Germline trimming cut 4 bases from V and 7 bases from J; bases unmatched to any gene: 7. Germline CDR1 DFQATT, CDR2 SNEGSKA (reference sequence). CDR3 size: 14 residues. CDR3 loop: CSANFWDRGNEQFF. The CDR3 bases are TGCAGTGCTAATTTTTGGGACAGGGGAAATGAGCAGTTCTTC.

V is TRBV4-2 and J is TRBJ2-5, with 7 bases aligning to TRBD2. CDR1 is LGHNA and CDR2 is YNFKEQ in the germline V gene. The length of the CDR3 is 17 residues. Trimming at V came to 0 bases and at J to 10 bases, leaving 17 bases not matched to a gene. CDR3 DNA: TGTGCCAGCAGCCAAGATTTTGGCGGGGGTCCCCGGGGGAGCCAGTACTTC. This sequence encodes CASSQDFGGGPRGSQYF.

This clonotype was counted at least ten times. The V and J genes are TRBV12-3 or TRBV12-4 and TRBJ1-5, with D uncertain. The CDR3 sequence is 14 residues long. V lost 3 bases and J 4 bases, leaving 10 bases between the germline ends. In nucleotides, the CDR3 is TGTGCCAGCAGTTTTTGGGGAGTGAATCAGCCCCAGCATTTT. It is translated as CASSFWGVNQPQHF.

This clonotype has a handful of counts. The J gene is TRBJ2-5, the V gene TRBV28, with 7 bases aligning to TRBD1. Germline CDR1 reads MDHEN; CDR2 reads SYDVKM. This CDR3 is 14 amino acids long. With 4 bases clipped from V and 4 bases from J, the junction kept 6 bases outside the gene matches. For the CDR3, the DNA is TGTGCCAGCAGTTGGGACAGCCCGATAGAGACCCAGTACTTC. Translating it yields CASSWDSPIETQYF. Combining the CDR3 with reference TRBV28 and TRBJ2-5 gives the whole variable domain DVKVTQSSRYLVKRTGEKVFLECVQDMDHENMFWYRQDPGLGLRLIYFSYDVKMKEKGDIPEGYSVSREKKERFSLILESASTNQTSMYLCASSWDSPIETQYFGPGTRLLVL.

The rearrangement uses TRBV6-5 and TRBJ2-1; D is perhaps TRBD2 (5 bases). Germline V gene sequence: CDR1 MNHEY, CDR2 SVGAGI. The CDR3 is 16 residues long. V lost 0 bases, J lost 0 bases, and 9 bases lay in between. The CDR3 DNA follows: TGTGCCAGCAGTTACTCGTCGGGGAGCTCCTACAATGAGCAGTTCTTC. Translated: CASSYSSGSSYNEQFF.

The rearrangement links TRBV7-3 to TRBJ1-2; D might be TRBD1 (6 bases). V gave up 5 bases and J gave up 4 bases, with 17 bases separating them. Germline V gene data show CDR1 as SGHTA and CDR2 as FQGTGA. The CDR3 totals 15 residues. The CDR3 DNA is TGTGCCAGCAGCCCCGACGGGGGGCAGATCTATGGCTACACCTTC. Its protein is CASSPDGGQIYGYTF.

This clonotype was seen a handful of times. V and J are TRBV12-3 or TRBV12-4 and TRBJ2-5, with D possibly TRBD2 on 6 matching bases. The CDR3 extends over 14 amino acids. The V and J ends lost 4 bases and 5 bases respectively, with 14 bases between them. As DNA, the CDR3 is TGTGCCAGCAGTTCGGGACTTCTTGGGGAGACCCAGTACTTC. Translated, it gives CASSSGLLGETQYF.

The CDR3 sequence: CASSPGTSGTDTQYF. Here the CDR3 DNA reads TGCGCCAGCAGCCCCGGGACTAGCGGCACAGATACGCAGTATTTT. This chain uses TRBV5-1 with TRBJ2-3; 10 bases align to TRBD2. V lost 4 bases, J lost 1 base, and 3 bases stayed unmatched. The V gene's germline CDR1 is SGHRS and CDR2 YFSETQ. The CDR3 length is 15 residues.

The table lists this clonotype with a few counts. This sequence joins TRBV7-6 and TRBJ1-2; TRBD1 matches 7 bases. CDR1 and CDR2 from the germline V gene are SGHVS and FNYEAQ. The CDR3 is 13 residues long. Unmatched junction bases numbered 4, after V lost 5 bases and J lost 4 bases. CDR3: CASSPGGIYGYTF. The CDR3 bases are TGTGCCAGCAGCCCAGGGGGGATCTATGGCTACACCTTC.

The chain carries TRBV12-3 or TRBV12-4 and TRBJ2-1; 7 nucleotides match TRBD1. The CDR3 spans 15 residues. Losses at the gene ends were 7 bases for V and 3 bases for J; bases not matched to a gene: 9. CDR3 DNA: TGTGCCAGCACCCCGAGGAACAGGGGCTACAATGAGCAGTTCTTC. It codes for CASTPRNRGYNEQFF.

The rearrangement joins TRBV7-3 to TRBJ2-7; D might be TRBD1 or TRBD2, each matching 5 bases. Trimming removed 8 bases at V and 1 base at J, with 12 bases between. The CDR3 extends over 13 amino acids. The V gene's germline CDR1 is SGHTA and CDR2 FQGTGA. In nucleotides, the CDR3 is TGTGCCAGCGCAAGGGACGGATCCTACGAGCAGTACTTC. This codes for CASARDGSYEQYF.

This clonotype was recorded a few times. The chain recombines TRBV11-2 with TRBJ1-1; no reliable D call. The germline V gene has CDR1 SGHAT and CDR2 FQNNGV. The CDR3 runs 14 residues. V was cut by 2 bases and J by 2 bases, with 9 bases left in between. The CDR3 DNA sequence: TGTGCCAGCAGCTTATTTGCGGGCAACACTGAAGCTTTCTTT. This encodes CASSLFAGNTEAFF.

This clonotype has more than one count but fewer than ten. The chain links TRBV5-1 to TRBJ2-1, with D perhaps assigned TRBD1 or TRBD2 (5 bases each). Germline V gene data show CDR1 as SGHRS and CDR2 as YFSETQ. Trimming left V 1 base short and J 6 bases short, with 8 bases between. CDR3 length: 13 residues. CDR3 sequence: CASSLSGPNEQFF. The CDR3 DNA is TGCGCCAGCAGCTTGTCGGGGCCCAATGAGCAGTTCTTC.

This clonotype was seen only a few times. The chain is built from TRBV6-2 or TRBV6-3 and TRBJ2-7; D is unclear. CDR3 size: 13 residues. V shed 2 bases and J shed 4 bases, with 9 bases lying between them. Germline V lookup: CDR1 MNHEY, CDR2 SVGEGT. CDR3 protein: CASSYRQPYEQYF. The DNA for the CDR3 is TGTGCCAGCAGTTACCGGCAGCCGTACGAGCAGTACTTC.

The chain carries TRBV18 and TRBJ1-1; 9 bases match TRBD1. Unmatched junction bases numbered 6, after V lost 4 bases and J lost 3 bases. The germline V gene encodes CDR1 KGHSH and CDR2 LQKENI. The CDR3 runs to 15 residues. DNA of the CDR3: TGTGCCAGCTCACTGGCGACAGGGGGGGACACTGAAGCTTTCTTT. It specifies CASSLATGGDTEAFF.

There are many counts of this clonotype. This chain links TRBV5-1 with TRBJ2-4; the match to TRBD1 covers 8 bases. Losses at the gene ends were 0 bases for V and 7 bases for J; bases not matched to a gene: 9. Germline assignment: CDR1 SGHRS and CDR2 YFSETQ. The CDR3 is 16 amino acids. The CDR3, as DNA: TGCGCCAGCAGCTTGGGCAGGGGGCTGGAGTTGAACATTCAGTACTTC. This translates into CASSLGRGLELNIQYF.

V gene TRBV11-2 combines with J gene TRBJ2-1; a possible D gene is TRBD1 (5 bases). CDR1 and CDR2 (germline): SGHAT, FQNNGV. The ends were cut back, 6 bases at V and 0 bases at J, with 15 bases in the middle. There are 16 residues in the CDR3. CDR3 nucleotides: TGTGCCAGCAGTGTTAGGGGCGGATACTCCTACAATGAGCAGTTCTTC. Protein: CASSVRGGYSYNEQFF.

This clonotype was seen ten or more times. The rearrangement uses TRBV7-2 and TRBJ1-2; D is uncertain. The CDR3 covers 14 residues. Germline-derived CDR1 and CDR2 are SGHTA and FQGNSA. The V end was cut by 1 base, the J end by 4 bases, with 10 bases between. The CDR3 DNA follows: TGTGCCAGCAGCTTAGGTGGCAGGTTCTATGGCTACACCTTC. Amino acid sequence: CASSLGGRFYGYTF.

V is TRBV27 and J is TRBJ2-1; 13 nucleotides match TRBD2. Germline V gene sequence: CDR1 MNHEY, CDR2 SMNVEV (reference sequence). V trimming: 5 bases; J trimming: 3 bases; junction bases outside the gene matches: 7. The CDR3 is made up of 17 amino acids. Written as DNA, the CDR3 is TGTGCCAGCAGTCCTCAGGGACTAGCGGGGTTCTACAATGAGCAGTTCTTC. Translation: CASSPQGLAGFYNEQFF.

The CDR3 nucleotides are TGTGCCAGCAGCCCTCCGACTAGACCCCGCGGATTTGAGCAGTTCTTC. This sequence encodes CASSPPTRPRGFEQFF. The V gene is TRBV7-9, the J gene TRBJ2-1; a weak D match, TRBD2 (6 bases). This CDR3 contains 16 residues. V lost 5 bases to trimming and J lost 9 bases, with 23 bases between them. CDR1 is SEHNR and CDR2 is FQNEAQ in the germline V gene (reference sequence).

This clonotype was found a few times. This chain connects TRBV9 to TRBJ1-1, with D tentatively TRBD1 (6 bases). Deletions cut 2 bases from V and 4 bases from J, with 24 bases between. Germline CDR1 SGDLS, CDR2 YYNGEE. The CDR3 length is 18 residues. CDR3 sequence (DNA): TGTGCCAGCAGCGTTTATCTAGAGACAGGTGAATTAACCACTGAAGCTTTCTTT. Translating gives CASSVYLETGELTTEAFF. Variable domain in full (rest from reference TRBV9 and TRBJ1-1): DSGVTQTPKHLITATGQRVTLRCSPRSGDLSVYWYQQSLDQGLQFLIQYYNGEERAKGNILERFSAQQFPDLHSELNLSSLELGDSALYFCASSVYLETGELTTEAFFGQGTRLTVV.

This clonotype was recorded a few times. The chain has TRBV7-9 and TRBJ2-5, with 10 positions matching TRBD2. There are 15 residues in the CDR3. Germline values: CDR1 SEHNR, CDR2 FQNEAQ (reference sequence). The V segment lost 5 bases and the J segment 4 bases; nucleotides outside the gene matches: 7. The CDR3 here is CASSPYLAGAETQYF. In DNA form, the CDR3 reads TGTGCCAGCAGCCCCTATCTAGCGGGGGCAGAGACCCAGTACTTC.

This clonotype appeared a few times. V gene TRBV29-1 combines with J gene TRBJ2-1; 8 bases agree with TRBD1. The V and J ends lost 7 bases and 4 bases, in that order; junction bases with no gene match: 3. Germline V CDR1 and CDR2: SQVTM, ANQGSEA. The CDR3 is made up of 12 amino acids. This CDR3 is CSARQGYNEQFF. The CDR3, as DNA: TGCAGCGCAAGACAGGGGTACAATGAGCAGTTCTTC.

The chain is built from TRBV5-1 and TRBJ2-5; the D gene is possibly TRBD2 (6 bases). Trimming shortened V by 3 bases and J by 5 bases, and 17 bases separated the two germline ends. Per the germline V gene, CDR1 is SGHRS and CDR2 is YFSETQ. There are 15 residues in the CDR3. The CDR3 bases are TGCGCCAGCAGCTCCGGGACTCACATTTTGGAGACCCAGTACTTC. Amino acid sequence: CASSSGTHILETQYF.

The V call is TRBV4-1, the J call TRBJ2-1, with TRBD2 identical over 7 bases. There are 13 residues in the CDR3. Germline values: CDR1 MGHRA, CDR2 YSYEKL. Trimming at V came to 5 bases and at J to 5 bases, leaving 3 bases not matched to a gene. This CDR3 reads CASSSRGDNEQFF. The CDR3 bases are TGCGCCAGCAGCTCACGGGGGGACAATGAGCAGTTCTTC.

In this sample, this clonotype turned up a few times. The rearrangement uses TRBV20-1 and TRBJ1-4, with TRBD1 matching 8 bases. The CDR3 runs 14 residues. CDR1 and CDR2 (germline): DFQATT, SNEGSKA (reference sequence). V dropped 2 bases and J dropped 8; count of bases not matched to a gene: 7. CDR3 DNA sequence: TGCAGTGCTAGACCGGACAGGGTGAGGGAAAAACTGTTTTTT. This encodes CSARPDRVREKLFF.

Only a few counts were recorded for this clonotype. CDR3 bases: TGTGCCAGCAGCTTAGTGTCGGGATACGGCGGCTACACCTTC. It encodes CASSLVSGYGGYTF. The chain uses TRBV7-2 and TRBJ1-2; the D is unclear. Germline V gene lookup returns CDR1 SGHTA and CDR2 FQGNSA. The CDR3 is 14 amino acids. Trimming removed 1 base at V and 8 bases at J, with 14 bases between.

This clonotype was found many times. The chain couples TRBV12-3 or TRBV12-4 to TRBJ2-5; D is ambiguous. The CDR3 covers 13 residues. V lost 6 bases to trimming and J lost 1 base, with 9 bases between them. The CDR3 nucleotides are TGTGCCAGCAGGCCTATGGCCCAAGAGACCCAGTACTTC. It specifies CASRPMAQETQYF.